This entry is about one TCR beta chain. It lacks a known antigen. No much larger clone exists at a distance of one base, and base qualities are not known. The entry originates in a study of blood T cell repertoires in COVID-19 (TCRdb year 2020). A note on the overall study: Samples covering the acute and convalescent phases of COVID-19 were provided by collaborators in the United States, Italy and Spain. The samples were drawn from the first 160 participants of the ongoing ImmuneRACE study and from more than 1,000 subjects provided by 6 global collaborators. The material from the prospective study consisted of cDNA or gDNA derived from T cells, B-cell-depleted T cells, or PBMCs. The dataset comprised deeply sampled blood TCRbeta repertoires from subjects exposed to, actively infected with, or recovered from COVID-19. The sample metadata nearly always contained a de-identified subject ID, COVID-19 status, age in years and sex. A freely available public database, intended as a resource for researchers studying the immune response to SARS-CoV-2, is where the repertoires were released. Where HLA class I and class II types were available, the types were taken from metadata supplied by the sample provider, not from assay-based typing. The investigation overall reported the following: The quantity of clinical and demographic metadata differed by source and by participant and was supplied without curation.

Each collaborating institution followed its own protocols to collect whole blood in K2EDTA tubes. For TCRbeta analysis, collaborator samples were shipped as frozen whole blood, as isolated PBMCs, or as DNA extracted from either sample type. TCRbeta CDR3 regions were amplified from genomic DNA by means of the immunoSEQ Assay, a bias-controlled multiplex PCR. The original methods were these. The number of nucleated cells in each sample was estimated from the amplification of reference gene primers within the assay. To quantify the absolute abundance of each unique TCRbeta CDR3 rearrangement, sequence reads were collapsed and filtered. For each sample, productive Simpson clonality was calculated as the square root of Simpson's diversity index across productive rearrangements. TCRdb holds this immuneACCESS table with in-frame rearrangements only. Some clones are missing; in checked studies, unresolved V genes explain under half, and the rest has no known cause. V and J calls and clone size follow that table, whereas D and trimming were derived from the DNA. The sample table holds about 150,000 clones, of which about 89% were seen once. The ten largest clonotypes hold less than 3% of the sample.

Sequenced input: peripheral blood. The origin of this receptor is a man in his fifties or sixties with active or convalescent COVID-19.

The nucleotide sequence reads as follows: TGTGCCAGCAGCCAAGATTTAGTCAGACAATACGAGCAGTACTTC. Translation gives CASSQDLVRQYEQYF. The chain was built from TRBV14 and TRBJ2-7, with the D gene not confidently named. The CDR3 runs 15 amino acids, cysteine and phenylalanine included. Only the CDR3 DNA stays, 45 bases, in frame from base 1. The germline V gene provides CDR1 SGHDN and CDR2 FVKESK. Deletion took 0 bases off V and 4 bases off J, with a span of 13 bases between the germline ends.